This is a list of T cell receptor beta chains from one sample in a study of blood T cell repertoires in COVID-19. The data were produced by immunoSEQ multiplex PCR, yet TCRdb's version contains in-frame clones alone and is incomplete. The sample lists roughly 48,000 clones, roughly 87% occurring once. The sequencing input was peripheral blood. All receptors derive from a woman older than 75 with acute or convalescent COVID-19. Both conserved end residues are part of each CDR3. The D gene is left open where the match is weak. A row's size may be missing; if present it is once, few, many or a size class.

d_gene: TRBD1; j_gene: TRBJ2-5; len: 15; abundance: .; v_gene: TRBV2; CDR3aa: CASSEGQGAWETQYF; CDR3nt: TGTGCCAGCAGTGAAGGGCAGGGGGCTTGGGAGACCCAGTACTTC
d_gene: TRBD1; j_gene: TRBJ2-2; len: 16; abundance: .; v_gene: TRBV7-9; CDR3aa: CASSPLPQGATGELFF; CDR3nt: TGTGCCAGCAGCCCTCTCCCACAGGGGGCGACCGGGGAGCTGTTTTTT
d_gene: TRBD1; j_gene: TRBJ2-7; len: 13; abundance: .; v_gene: TRBV29-1; CDR3aa: CSAQDRGGYEQYF; CDR3nt: TGCAGCGCCCAAGACAGGGGAGGATACGAGCAGTACTTC
d_gene: TRBD2; j_gene: TRBJ2-5; len: 14; abundance: once; v_gene: TRBV7-9; CDR3aa: CATHPGGAGETQYF; CDR3nt: TGTGCCACCCACCCGGGGGGGGCGGGTGAGACCCAGTACTTC
d_gene: .; j_gene: TRBJ1-2; len: 12; abundance: .; v_gene: TRBV7-9; CDR3aa: CASTPGDGGYTF; CDR3nt: TGTGCCAGCACCCCAGGGGACGGAGGCTACACCTTC
d_gene: .; j_gene: TRBJ2-3; len: 15; abundance: .; v_gene: TRBV10-2; CDR3aa: CASSELAGGTDTQYF; CDR3nt: TGCGCCAGCAGTGAGCTGGCAGGGGGCACAGATACGCAGTATTTT
d_gene: TRBD1; j_gene: TRBJ1-1; len: 13; abundance: .; v_gene: TRBV12-3/TRBV12-4; CDR3aa: CASSWGQHTEAFF; CDR3nt: TGTGCCAGCAGTTGGGGACAGCACACTGAAGCTTTCTTT
d_gene: .; j_gene: TRBJ1-2; len: 15; abundance: few; v_gene: TRBV3-1/TRBV3-2; CDR3aa: CASSQGTGQQGGYTF; CDR3nt: TGTGCCAGCAGCCAAGGAACGGGCCAACAGGGCGGCTACACCTTC
d_gene: .; j_gene: TRBJ2-2; len: 16; abundance: .; v_gene: TRBV3-1/TRBV3-2; CDR3aa: CASSHPPGRGTGELFF; CDR3nt: TGTGCCAGCAGCCACCCCCCTGGGCGGGGCACTGGGGAGCTGTTTTTT
d_gene: .; j_gene: TRBJ2-3; len: 13; abundance: .; v_gene: TRBV29-1; CDR3aa: CSVPLAGTDTQYF; CDR3nt: TGCAGCGTTCCGTTGGCTGGCACAGATACGCAGTATTTT
d_gene: .; j_gene: TRBJ1-1; len: 15; abundance: .; v_gene: TRBV3-1/TRBV3-2; CDR3aa: CASSQPYGGFTEAFF; CDR3nt: TGTGCCAGCAGCCAACCTTACGGGGGATTCACTGAAGCTTTCTTT
d_gene: TRBD1; j_gene: TRBJ1-2; len: 15; abundance: .; v_gene: TRBV2; CDR3aa: CASSEDSQGRYGYTF; CDR3nt: TGTGCCAGCAGTGAGGACTCACAGGGGCGTTATGGCTACACCTTC
d_gene: TRBD1; j_gene: TRBJ1-1; len: 11; abundance: .; v_gene: TRBV20-1; CDR3aa: CSYGQGAGAFF; CDR3nt: TGCAGTTACGGACAGGGTGCAGGGGCTTTCTTT
d_gene: .; j_gene: TRBJ1-5; len: 16; abundance: .; v_gene: TRBV6-1; CDR3aa: CASSEGAGLGNQPQHF; CDR3nt: TGTGCCAGCAGTGAAGGAGCAGGGTTGGGCAATCAGCCCCAGCATTTT
d_gene: TRBD1; j_gene: TRBJ1-5; len: 13; abundance: once; v_gene: TRBV12-3/TRBV12-4; CDR3aa: CASTEGQGTAQHF; CDR3nt: TGTGCCAGCACCGAGGGACAGGGAACGGCCCAGCATTTT
d_gene: .; j_gene: TRBJ2-5; len: 13; abundance: .; v_gene: TRBV7-9; CDR3aa: CASSLAAGETQYF; CDR3nt: TGTGCCAGCAGCTTAGCGGCAGGAGAGACCCAGTACTTC
d_gene: TRBD1; j_gene: TRBJ1-4; len: 15; abundance: .; v_gene: TRBV2; CDR3aa: CASSAPDRGLEKLFF; CDR3nt: TGTGCCAGCAGCGCTCCGGACAGGGGGCTTGAAAAACTGTTTTTT
d_gene: TRBD1; j_gene: TRBJ1-4; len: 15; abundance: .; v_gene: TRBV2; CDR3aa: CASSPDRATNEKLFF; CDR3nt: TGTGCCAGCAGTCCCGACAGGGCAACTAATGAAAAACTGTTTTTT
d_gene: TRBD1; j_gene: TRBJ1-2; len: 12; abundance: few; v_gene: TRBV12-3/TRBV12-4; CDR3aa: CASSETGVGYTF; CDR3nt: TGTGCCAGCAGTGAGACAGGGGTTGGCTACACCTTC
d_gene: .; j_gene: TRBJ1-4; len: 14; abundance: .; v_gene: TRBV7-6; CDR3aa: CASSLGGLNEKLFF; CDR3nt: TGTGCCAGCAGCTTAGGGGGCCTGAATGAAAAACTGTTTTTT
d_gene: .; j_gene: TRBJ2-2; len: 12; abundance: .; v_gene: TRBV10-3; CDR3aa: CAASGETGELFF; CDR3nt: TGTGCCGCCTCGGGGGAGACCGGGGAGCTGTTTTTT
d_gene: .; j_gene: TRBJ2-7; len: 14; abundance: .; v_gene: TRBV18; CDR3aa: CASSPAGASNEQYF; CDR3nt: TGTGCCAGCTCACCCGCGGGGGCCAGCAACGAGCAGTACTTC
d_gene: TRBD1; j_gene: TRBJ1-2; len: 14; abundance: .; v_gene: TRBV5-6; CDR3aa: CASSLVGQGHGYTF; CDR3nt: TGTGCCAGCAGCTTGGTGGGACAGGGACATGGCTACACCTTC
d_gene: .; j_gene: TRBJ2-2; len: 14; abundance: .; v_gene: TRBV10-1; CDR3aa: CASSESWFGGELFF; CDR3nt: TGCGCCAGCAGTGAGTCCTGGTTCGGCGGGGAGCTGTTTTTT